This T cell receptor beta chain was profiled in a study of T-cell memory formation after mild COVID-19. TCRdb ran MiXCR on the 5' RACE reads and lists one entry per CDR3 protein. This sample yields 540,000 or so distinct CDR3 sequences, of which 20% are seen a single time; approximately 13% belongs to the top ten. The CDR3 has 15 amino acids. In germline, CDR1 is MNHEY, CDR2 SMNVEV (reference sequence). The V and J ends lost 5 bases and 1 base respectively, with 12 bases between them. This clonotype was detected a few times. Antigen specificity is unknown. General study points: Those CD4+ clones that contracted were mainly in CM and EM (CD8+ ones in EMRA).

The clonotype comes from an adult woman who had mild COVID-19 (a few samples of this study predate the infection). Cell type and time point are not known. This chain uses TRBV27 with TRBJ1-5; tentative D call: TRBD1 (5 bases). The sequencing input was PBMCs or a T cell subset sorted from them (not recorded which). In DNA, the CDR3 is TGTGCCAGCAGTCTTCGGGGGGGAAGCAATCAGCCCCAGCATTTT. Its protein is CASSLRGGSNQPQHF.